A selection of T cell receptor beta chains follows, all from one sample in a study of type 1 and type 2 diabetes patients. TCRdb re-analysed the multiplex PCR reads in MiXCR, keeping a single row per CDR3 protein. The sample comprises 250,000 or so distinct CDR3 sequences, roughly 48% of which are singletons, and roughly 13% rests with the top ten. The specimen was peripheral blood mononuclear cells (PBMCs). The source is a man younger than 30 with type 2 diabetes. Each CDR3 is given with its conserved first and last residue. The D gene is left open where the match is weak. For some rows the clone size is stated as once, few or many, or as a class when expanded; others skip it.

J gene,V gene,D gene,clone size,CDR3 DNA,CDR3 protein
TRBJ2-3,TRBV7-7,.,few,TGTGCCAGCAGCTCCGGGAGCACAGATACGCAGTATTTT,CASSSGSTDTQYF
TRBJ1-2,TRBV7-3,.,.,TGTGCCACCGGGTCGTTTAACTATGGCTACACCTTC,CATGSFNYGYTF
TRBJ2-3,TRBV19,.,.,TGTGCCAGTAGATCAGATACGCAGTATTTT,CASRSDTQYF
TRBJ1-6,TRBV12-3/TRBV12-4,TRBD1,few,TGTGCCAGCACCCTGACAGGGGCTTCACCCCTCCACTTT,CASTLTGASPLHF
TRBJ2-5,TRBV15,.,many,TGTGCCACCAGCAGAGAAGGAGAGACCCAGTACTTC,CATSREGETQYF
TRBJ2-1,TRBV29-1,TRBD1,few,TGCAGCGTACACGACAGGGTCAATGAGCAGTTCTTC,CSVHDRVNEQFF
TRBJ2-5,TRBV7-3,TRBD1,.,TGTGCCAGCACACAGGGGATGTACCAAGAGACCCAGTACTTC,CASTQGMYQETQYF
TRBJ2-3,TRBV5-1,.,.,TGCGCCAGCAGCTTGGCCAGGCAGGTGGACTACACAGATACGCAGTATTTT,CASSLARQVDYTDTQYF
TRBJ2-5,TRBV10-3,.,.,TGTGCCATCAGTGAGTTTGGTGGGGAGACCCAGTACTTC,CAISEFGGETQYF
TRBJ2-3,TRBV19,TRBD1,.,TGTGCCAGTAAACGGACAGGGTACGCAGATACGCAGTATTTT,CASKRTGYADTQYF
TRBJ2-7,TRBV7-9,TRBD1,.,TGTGCCAGCAGCCCTAGATCCGGGACAGGGACCTACGAGCAGTACTTC,CASSPRSGTGTYEQYF
TRBJ1-1,TRBV7-2,.,few,TGTGCCAGCAGCTCGGGCGGGTCCACTGAAGCTTTCTTT,CASSSGGSTEAFF
TRBJ1-1,TRBV19,TRBD1,few,TGTGCCAGTAGACGGGAAGGGGGCCCAGCTTTCTTT,CASRREGGPAFF
TRBJ1-1,TRBV20-1,TRBD1,.,TGCAGTGCAGGGACAGAAAACACTGAAGCTTTCTTT,CSAGTENTEAFF
TRBJ2-1,TRBV6-1,.,.,TGTGCCAGCAGGGGCAGTTTAGACAATGAGCAGTTCTTC,CASRGSLDNEQFF
TRBJ1-4,TRBV2,TRBD1,.,TGTGCCAGCAGTCCAGGGGGTGTGCCTAATGAAAAACTGTTTTTT,CASSPGGVPNEKLFF
TRBJ2-1,TRBV2,.,few,TGTGCCAGCACGTATGAGATGGACGAGCAGTTCTTC,CASTYEMDEQFF
TRBJ2-7,TRBV7-8,TRBD1,.,TGTGCCAGCAGCTTAGACGCAGGGGGCCCCTACGAGCAGTACTTC,CASSLDAGGPYEQYF
TRBJ2-5,TRBV7-6,TRBD2,.,TGTGCCAGCAGCTTAGGAGCTAGCGGGGAGGGAGAGACCCAGTACTTC,CASSLGASGEGETQYF
TRBJ2-5,TRBV7-3,TRBD2,.,TGTGCCAGCAGCTTACGGAGGCGGGAGGGCGAGACCCAGTACTTC,CASSLRRREGETQYF
TRBJ1-2,TRBV30,.,few,TGTGCCAGTATCCACCAAAAGGGGGGTGCAAACTATGGCTACACCTTC,CASIHQKGGANYGYTF
TRBJ2-5,TRBV7-2,.,many,TGTGCCAGCAGCTTATCACCGGGCGGAATGGGGCAAGAGACCCAGTACTTC,CASSLSPGGMGQETQYF
TRBJ2-1,TRBV4-1,TRBD1,once,TGCGCCAGCAGTGCCCGACAGGGCGACGAGTTCTTC,CASSARQGDEFF
TRBJ2-5,TRBV20-1,.,once,TGCAGTGCTAGATCCCCTAGTCGGGAGACCCAGTACTTC,CSARSPSRETQYF
TRBJ2-5,TRBV29-1,TRBD1,few,TGCAGCGTTGAATCGGGGACAGTCGGCGAGACCCAGTACTTC,CSVESGTVGETQYF
TRBJ2-7,TRBV7-9,.,few,TGTGCCAGCAGCTTAGACGCGTCCTACGAGCAGTACTTC,CASSLDASYEQYF
TRBJ2-3,TRBV2,.,many,TGTGCCAGCAGGGGTGGGCTAGGACAGCGTACAGATACGCAGTATTTT,CASRGGLGQRTDTQYF
TRBJ1-3,TRBV29-1,.,few,TGCAGCGTTGAAAGTCTGCGCTCTGGAAACACCATATATTTT,CSVESLRSGNTIYF
TRBJ1-5,TRBV7-9,.,few,TGTGCCAGCAGCAGAGACAATCAGCCCCAGCATTTT,CASSRDNQPQHF
TRBJ1-5,TRBV6-6,TRBD1,.,TGTGCCAGCAGTACCTGGGGACAGGGGGGTAATCAGCCCCAGCATTTT,CASSTWGQGGNQPQHF
TRBJ2-1,TRBV2,TRBD2,.,TGTGCCAGCGGTTTTGGGCGGGGGGACAATGAGCAGTTCTTC,CASGFGRGDNEQFF
TRBJ1-6,TRBV28,.,.,TGTGCCAGCAGTACCCGAACGAGCTCCTATAATTCACCCCTCCACTTT,CASSTRTSSYNSPLHF
TRBJ2-1,TRBV24-1,.,.,TGTGCCACCAGTGACCCGGTTAATGAGCAGTTCTTC,CATSDPVNEQFF
TRBJ2-1,TRBV7-3,.,few,TGTGCCAGCAGCTTAAACGGGGGCGACGGGAATGAGCAGTTCTTC,CASSLNGGDGNEQFF
TRBJ2-5,TRBV4-2,.,few,TGTGCCAGCAGCCAAGAGGACAGAGAGTGGGAGACCCAGTACTTC,CASSQEDREWETQYF
TRBJ2-7,TRBV7-2,.,few,TGTGCCAGCAGCACGACGGCCCCGATCTACGAGCAGTACTTC,CASSTTAPIYEQYF
TRBJ2-2,TRBV7-8,.,.,TGTGCCAGCAGCTTAGTGTCTAGCCGGAACACCGGGGAGCTGTTTTTT,CASSLVSSRNTGELFF
TRBJ1-1,TRBV19,.,.,TGTGCCAGTAGTCCCACTCACAGGGACACTGAAGCTTTCTTT,CASSPTHRDTEAFF
TRBJ2-7,TRBV2,.,many,TGTGCCAGCATCGGACTCAACTCCTACGAGCAGTACTTC,CASIGLNSYEQYF
TRBJ1-2,TRBV20-1,.,.,TGCAGTGCTGAGGACAGTCCTTACGGCTACACCTTC,CSAEDSPYGYTF
TRBJ2-7,TRBV5-1,.,.,TGCGCCAGCAGCTGGACCCCTCTCCGGGAGCAGTACTTC,CASSWTPLREQYF
TRBJ2-5,TRBV7-2,TRBD1,few,TGTGCCAGCAGCCCGGGCGGACAGGTCGCTACTACCCAGTACTTC,CASSPGGQVATTQYF
TRBJ1-2,TRBV10-1,TRBD1,few,TGCGCCAGCAGAATGGGACAGCTCTTGCTCTTTGGCTACACCTTC,CASRMGQLLLFGYTF
TRBJ1-1,TRBV9,.,few,TGTGCCAGCAGCGTAGGTCTGGGCCTGAGGACTGAAGCTTTCTTT,CASSVGLGLRTEAFF
TRBJ2-2,TRBV30,.,.,TGTGCCTGGAGTGTACTGTCCCCCGGGGAGCTGTTTTTT,CAWSVLSPGELFF
TRBJ2-2,TRBV10-1,.,.,TGCGCCACCAGCGAGTCGACGGGAGCGAACACCGGGGAGCTGTTTTTT,CATSESTGANTGELFF